This is a list of T cell receptor beta chains from one sample in a study of T cell changes during pregnancy in multiple sclerosis. TCRdb's table, derived via immunoSEQ multiplex PCR, lists solely in-frame clones and lacks some. Of tens of thousands of clones in the sample, 70% to 90% were seen once. This specimen consisted of CD4+ T cells from peripheral blood mononuclear cells, obtained in the first trimester of pregnancy. The receptors originated from a female donor with multiple sclerosis, enrolled in a pregnancy study. The CDR3 runs from the conserved cysteine through the conserved F or W. Fields, in order: CDR3 length, J gene, D gene, clone size, V gene, CDR3 DNA, CDR3 protein. D genes are given only for firm matches. Clone size is stated in some rows and not others, as once, few, many or a class when expanded.

16	TRBJ2-3	-	-	TRBV11-2	TGTGCCAGCAGCTTAGATTCTGCGGGGACCACAGATACGCAGTATTTT	CASSLDSAGTTDTQYF
16	TRBJ2-2	TRBD1	-	TRBV9	TGTGCCAGCAGCTCCCGGGACAGGATTATCACCGGGGAGCTGTTTTTT	CASSSRDRIITGELFF
15	TRBJ1-1	TRBD1	-	TRBV6-5	TGTGCCAGCATAGGGACAGGCGCCATCCCTTCTGAAGCTTTCTTT	CASIGTGAIPSEAFF
15	TRBJ2-7	TRBD2	-	TRBV25-1	TGTGCCAGCAGGGGGAGTGGACTAGCGGACTACGAGCAGTACTTC	CASRGSGLADYEQYF
16	TRBJ2-5	TRBD1	-	TRBV9	TGTGCCAGCAGCGCGCCTCCGGGACAGGGAAAGGAGACCCAGTACTTC	CASSAPPGQGKETQYF
12	TRBJ2-7	-	-	TRBV11-1	TGTGCCAGCAGAAGTTACAACAGGGAGCAGTACTTC	CASRSYNREQYF
14	TRBJ1-1	-	-	TRBV7-6	TGTGCCAGCAGCCCCAGGGGAGCTGGGTCTGAAGCTTTCTTT	CASSPRGAGSEAFF
13	TRBJ1-6	-	-	TRBV4-3	TGCGCCAGCAGCCTTCGTGGGGGCTCACCCCTCCACTTT	CASSLRGGSPLHF
16	TRBJ1-2	-	-	TRBV19	TGTGCCAGTAGTATAGTAGGGATTCGGGAGGAACATGGCTACACCTTC	CASSIVGIREEHGYTF
15	TRBJ1-5	-	-	TRBV9	TGTGCCAGCAGCGCCACCGCCGGGGTAGGGCAGCCCCAGCATTTT	CASSATAGVGQPQHF
15	TRBJ2-3	-	-	TRBV15	TGTGCCACCAGCAGAGGCAGGTACGGCACAGATACGCAGTATTTT	CATSRGRYGTDTQYF
16	TRBJ1-2	TRBD1	few	TRBV27	TGTGCCAGCAGGTCTAACTTACAGGGGGCCTCAAATGGCTACACCTTC	CASRSNLQGASNGYTF
13	TRBJ2-1	-	-	TRBV5-1	TGCGCCAGCAGAGCGGATCTCTACAATGAGCAGTTCTTC	CASRADLYNEQFF
14	TRBJ1-1	-	-	TRBV10-3	TGTGCCACATCCCTCCCTGGCGGGGACACTGAAGCTTTCTTT	CATSLPGGDTEAFF
14	TRBJ1-2	-	-	TRBV9	TGTGCCAGCAGCGAACTCGGGGAAGGGAGCGGCTACACCTTC	CASSELGEGSGYTF
11	TRBJ2-7	TRBD2	-	TRBV7-9	TGTGCCATAGCGGGGACCTACGAGCAGTACTTC	CAIAGTYEQYF
14	TRBJ2-7	-	-	TRBV5-6	TGTGCCAGCAGCTTGGGACTGAGTAATTACGAGCAGTACTTC	CASSLGLSNYEQYF
15	TRBJ1-5	-	-	TRBV19	TGTGCCAGCAACTCGATTGGGTCAGGAAATCAGCCCCAGCATTTT	CASNSIGSGNQPQHF
15	TRBJ2-1	TRBD2	-	TRBV9	TGTGCCAGCAGCCCCCTAGCGGAGCCCCACAATGAGCAGTTCTTC	CASSPLAEPHNEQFF
13	TRBJ1-5	-	-	TRBV30	TGTGCCTGGACTCAGGGGAGCAATCAGCCCCAGCATTTT	CAWTQGSNQPQHF
14	TRBJ2-5	TRBD2	-	TRBV29-1	TGCAGCGGGACTAGCGGGAGCCAATTTGAGACCCAGTACTTC	CSGTSGSQFETQYF
12	TRBJ1-2	-	few	TRBV29-1	TGCAGCGCCGAACCCGGGTTGGGTGGCTACACCTTC	CSAEPGLGGYTF
13	TRBJ2-1	-	-	TRBV5-1	TGCGCCAGCAGCCCCCCCACGCCGGTGGGCTTGTTCTTC	CASSPPTPVGLFF
15	TRBJ1-1	-	once	TRBV19	TGTGCCAGTAGATCGGACACACGCCCGAACACTGAAGCTTTCTTT	CASRSDTRPNTEAFF
16	TRBJ2-3	TRBD2	once	TRBV9	TGTGCCAGCAGCGTAGTGGGGTCCACCGGGGGGAATACGCAGTATTTT	CASSVVGSTGGNTQYF